The 20 T cell receptor beta chains reported below all come from one sample, sequenced in a study of cytomegalovirus exposure and HLA in healthy donors. Amplification used 60 Vbeta primers and 13 Jbeta primers. TCRdb's table, derived via immunoSEQ multiplex PCR, lists solely in-frame clones and lacks some. Among about 120,000 clones listed, around 79% were seen once. Sequencing used PBMCs. These receptors were taken from a woman aged 25 to 45 in good health and CMV-seropositive.

The rearrangement links TRBV25-1 to TRBJ2-1; 7 bases are a match to TRBD1. V was clipped by 6 bases and J by 9 bases; unmatched bases: 11. Per germline, CDR1 MGHDK and CDR2 SYGVNS. The CDR3 consists of 14 residues. The CDR3 region is CASSRKVGGGEQFF. The CDR3 coding sequence is TGTGCCAGCAGCCGAAAAGTAGGGGGCGGTGAGCAGTTCTTC.

CDR3 in amino acids: CASSHYRDRSGGYTF. CDR3 coding DNA: TGTGCCAGCAGCCATTACCGGGACAGGTCCGGGGGCTACACCTTC. This chain connects TRBV11-2 to TRBJ1-2; 8 nucleotides line up with TRBD1. The CDR3 has 15 amino acids. J gave up 8 bases and V 5 bases, and 13 bases lay outside the gene matches. Germline lookup yields CDR1 SGHAT and CDR2 FQNNGV.

This clone was seen more than once but under ten times. The chain couples TRBV19 to TRBJ1-1; maybe TRBD1 (5 bases). Germline assignment: CDR1 LNHDA and CDR2 SQIVND (reference sequence). The V and J ends lost 3 bases and 3 bases respectively, with 11 bases between them. CDR3 length: 14 amino acids. CDR3 DNA sequence: TGTGCCAGTAGTATGCCGGCAGGGTACACTGAAGCTTTCTTT. Its protein product is CASSMPAGYTEAFF.

The chain carries TRBV4-3 and TRBJ2-3, with unresolved D. The CDR3 length is 15 residues. Deletions cut 0 bases from V and 4 bases from J, with 11 bases between. The germline V gene encodes CDR1 LGHNA and CDR2 YSLEER. The DNA of the CDR3 is TGCGCCAGCAGCCAAGATTTAATGAGCGCAGATACGCAGTATTTT. Encoded protein: CASSQDLMSADTQYF.

This chain's CDR3 is CASRQETNYGYTF. Here the CDR3 DNA reads TGTGCCAGCCGACAGGAGACTAACTATGGCTACACCTTC. The chain couples TRBV2 to TRBJ1-2; D is perhaps TRBD1 (6 bases). V gave up 8 bases and J gave up 0 bases, with 10 bases separating them. CDR1 is SNHLY and CDR2 is FYNNEI in the germline V gene. The CDR3 loop spans 13 amino acids.

This clone appeared a few times. The chain is built from TRBV4-3 and TRBJ2-7, with TRBD1 as a possible D gene (5 bases). Germline V CDR1 and CDR2: LGHNA, YSLEER. This CDR3 is built from 15 residues. With 0 bases removed from V and 6 bases from J, the gap between germline ends came to 15 bases. The CDR3, as DNA: TGCGCCAGCAGCCAAGAGTGGCAGGGCTCGGGCGAGCAGTACTTC. As protein: CASSQEWQGSGEQYF.

The V and J genes are TRBV7-2 and TRBJ2-3, with 7 bases lining up with TRBD2. V lost 5 bases, J lost 4 bases, and 6 bases stayed unmatched. Germline CDR1 SGHTA, CDR2 FQGNSA. The length of the CDR3 is 14 residues. The CDR3 DNA reads as TGTGCCAGCAGCCTACTAGCGCTCGCAGATACGCAGTATTTT. Protein product: CASSLLALADTQYF.

The rearrangement links TRBV7-6 to TRBJ2-3; perhaps TRBD2 as D (5 bases). CDR3 size: 15 residues. Trimming removed 1 base at V and 5 bases at J, with 13 bases between. Germline V gene sequence: CDR1 SGHVS, CDR2 FNYEAQ. Written as DNA, the CDR3 is TGTGCCAGCAGCTTAGACCCTAGCTTGATAGATACGCAGTATTTT. Translated: CASSLDPSLIDTQYF.

The chain joins TRBV5-5 to TRBJ2-3, with D perhaps TRBD1 (5 bases). Per germline, CDR1 SGHKS and CDR2 YYEKEE (reference sequence). CDR3 length: 15 residues. The ends were cut back, 3 bases at V and 2 bases at J, with 13 bases in the middle. In DNA, the CDR3 is TGTGCCAGCAGCTCTACAACAGGTTCCACAGATACGCAGTATTTT. This encodes CASSSTTGSTDTQYF. Using reference TRBV5-5 and TRBJ2-3 for the parts outside the CDR3, the full variable domain is DAGVTQSPTHLIKTRGQQVTLRCSPISGHKSVSWYQQVLGQGPQFIFQYYEKEERGRGNFPDRFSARQFPNYSSELNVNALLLGDSALYLCASSSTTGSTDTQYFGPGTRLTVL.

The rearrangement joins TRBV9 to TRBJ2-4; maybe TRBD2 (6 bases). CDR1 and CDR2 from the germline V gene are SGDLS and YYNGEE. V lost 4 bases to trimming and J lost 13 bases, with 18 bases between them. The CDR3 loop spans 13 amino acids. DNA for the CDR3: TGTGCCAGCAGCACGAGGGAGGTGGGACCCCAGTACTTC. Translating gives CASSTREVGPQYF.

This chain joins TRBV10-3 and TRBJ1-2; maybe TRBD1 (5 bases). The CDR3 has 13 residues. V lost 8 bases to trimming and J lost 3 bases, with 13 bases between them. The germline CDR1 and CDR2 sequences are ENHRY and SYGVKD. The CDR3 reads CAIGAGTHYGYTF. As DNA, the CDR3 is TGTGCCATCGGGGCAGGGACTCACTATGGCTACACCTTC.

The rearrangement uses TRBV5-4 and TRBJ2-3; no clear D. Germline V gene sequence: CDR1 SGHNT, CDR2 YYREEE (reference sequence). V was clipped by 4 bases and J by 0 bases, with 9 bases between them. This CDR3 region has 14 residues. Here the CDR3 reads CASSPIESTDTQYF. In DNA, the CDR3 is TGTGCCAGCAGCCCAATCGAGAGCACAGATACGCAGTATTTT.

There are a few counts of this clone. The CDR3 DNA follows: TGTGCCATCAGGAGGGAGTCGAACACTGAAGCTTTCTTT. This encodes CAIRRESNTEAFF. V usage is TRBV10-3 and J usage is TRBJ1-1; D is ambiguous. Trimming took 6 bases from V and 1 from J, leaving 9 bases between them. The germline gives CDR1 ENHRY, CDR2 SYGVKD. The CDR3 totals 13 residues.

The rearrangement uses TRBV6-1 and TRBJ2-3; 7 bases align to TRBD1. Germline V gives CDR1 MNHNS, CDR2 SASEGT. Trimming took 0 bases from V and 5 from J; bases not matched to a gene: 11. This CDR3 spans 17 amino acids. The CDR3 region is CASSEAATGVQVDTQYF. CDR3 coding DNA: TGTGCCAGCAGTGAAGCCGCCACAGGGGTGCAAGTAGATACGCAGTATTTT.

V usage is TRBV4-3 and J usage is TRBJ2-2; 8 nucleotides match TRBD2. CDR1 is LGHNA, CDR2 YSLEER, per germline. CDR3 length: 15 amino acids. Trimming cost V 1 base and J 6 bases; bases outside gene matches: 4. CDR3 region: CASSQVGLAPGELFF. CDR3 nucleotide sequence: TGCGCCAGCAGCCAAGTAGGACTAGCCCCCGGGGAGCTGTTTTTT.

The genes are TRBV6-1 and TRBJ2-3, with TRBD2 matching over 12 bases. The germline gives CDR1 MNHNS, CDR2 SASEGT. J gave up 4 bases and V 6 bases, and 5 bases lay outside the gene matches. The length of the CDR3 is 15 residues. CDR3 region: CASRLTSGGSDTQYF. For the CDR3, the DNA is TGTGCCAGCAGATTGACTAGCGGGGGCTCAGATACGCAGTATTTT.

The chain joins TRBV7-8 to TRBJ1-1; D not certain. The germline V gene has CDR1 SGHVS and CDR2 FQNEAQ. This CDR3 is 12 amino acids long. V shed 1 base and J shed 11 bases, with 11 bases lying between them. CDR3 sequence: CASSLDFEEAFF. The CDR3 DNA reads TGTGCCAGCAGCTTAGATTTCGAGGAGGCTTTCTTT.

This sequence joins TRBV6-5 and TRBJ2-4; 7 nucleotides agree with TRBD1. CDR3 length equals 13 residues. V lost 10 bases to trimming and J lost 1 base; unmatched junction nucleotides: 4. CDR1 and CDR2 (germline): MNHEY, SVGAGI. The CDR3 DNA is TGTGCCACCCGACAGGGTGCCAAAAACATTCAGTACTTC. It codes for CATRQGAKNIQYF.

The chain is built from TRBV4-3 and TRBJ1-2; D unclear. Deletions cut 0 bases from V and 2 bases from J, with 7 bases between. CDR1 LGHNA and CDR2 YSLEER come from the germline V gene. This CDR3 is 14 amino acids long. Here the CDR3 DNA reads TGCGCCAGCAGCCAAGATCGGGGAAACTATGGCTACACCTTC. Translating it yields CASSQDRGNYGYTF.

The rearrangement joins TRBV5-1 to TRBJ2-1; maybe TRBD2 (5 bases). V was pared by 2 bases and J by 6 bases, with 12 bases between. Germline CDR1 and CDR2: SGHRS and YFSETQ. CDR3 length: 14 residues. CDR3 sequence: CASSFPARGNEQFF. For the CDR3, the DNA is TGCGCCAGCAGCTTCCCCGCTCGGGGCAATGAGCAGTTCTTC.